These T cell receptor beta chains were read from a single sample in a study of tumor-infiltrating lymphocytes in primary liver carcinoma. TCRdb passed the multiplex PCR reads through MiXCR, listing each CDR3 protein once. The sample shows 300,000 to 350,000 distinct CDR3 sequences, less than 75% of them seen only once. The sequenced sample was peripheral blood. The source is a man in his forties with primary liver carcinoma and hepatitis B virus infection. The CDR3 runs from the conserved cysteine through the conserved F or W. The D gene is left open where the match is weak. The listing skips clone size in some rows; elsewhere it reads once, few, many or a size class.

d_gene: TRBD1
j_gene: TRBJ1-1
v_gene: TRBV14
abundance: many
CDR3nt: TGTGCCAGCAGCCGCAACAGGGGGCACACTGAAGCTTTCTTT
CDR3aa: CASSRNRGHTEAFF

d_gene: TRBD2
j_gene: TRBJ2-7
v_gene: TRBV5-1
abundance: -
CDR3nt: TGCGCCAGCAGCTCTGGACTAGCGGAGTCCTACGAGCAGTACTTC
CDR3aa: CASSSGLAESYEQYF

d_gene: TRBD2
j_gene: TRBJ2-1
v_gene: TRBV5-4
abundance: -
CDR3nt: TGTGCCAGCAGCTTTGGCGGGAGCGGCCAATATGTGCAGTTCTTC
CDR3aa: CASSFGGSGQYVQFF

d_gene: -
j_gene: TRBJ1-5
v_gene: TRBV5-5
abundance: few
CDR3nt: TGTGCCAGCAGCTTGGGTCCAGGCCCCAATCAGCCCCAGCATTTT
CDR3aa: CASSLGPGPNQPQHF

d_gene: -
j_gene: TRBJ2-4
v_gene: TRBV4-1
abundance: many
CDR3nt: TGCGCCAGCAGCCAAGATGAGGGTGCGGCCAAAAACATTCAGTACTTC
CDR3aa: CASSQDEGAAKNIQYF

d_gene: -
j_gene: TRBJ1-2
v_gene: TRBV6-5
abundance: few
CDR3nt: TGTGCCAGCAGTTATGGGGCAGCTACCGCTTGGTATAGCTACACCTTC
CDR3aa: CASSYGAATAWYSYTF

d_gene: -
j_gene: TRBJ2-3
v_gene: TRBV6-5
abundance: -
CDR3nt: TGTGCCAGCAGTCTTACAGTGGACAACCTGGATACACAGTATTTT
CDR3aa: CASSLTVDNLDTQYF

d_gene: -
j_gene: TRBJ1-6
v_gene: TRBV6-5
abundance: many
CDR3nt: TGTGCCAGCAGTTACGGGGGTCGATCACCCCTCCACTTT
CDR3aa: CASSYGGRSPLHF

d_gene: TRBD2
j_gene: TRBJ2-7
v_gene: TRBV11-2
abundance: once
CDR3nt: TGTGCTAGCAGCTCGTCTAGCGGGTACGAGCGGTACTTC
CDR3aa: CASSSSSGYERYF

d_gene: -
j_gene: TRBJ2-6
v_gene: TRBV6-5
abundance: -
CDR3nt: TGTACCAGTAGCACCCTGGGGGGGGCCTACTCTGGGGCCAACGTCCTGACTTTC
CDR3aa: CTSSTLGGAYSGANVLTF

d_gene: -
j_gene: TRBJ1-1
v_gene: TRBV7-9
abundance: -
CDR3nt: TGTGCCAGCAGCCTCGGGAGCACTGAAGCTTTCTTT
CDR3aa: CASSLGSTEAFF

d_gene: TRBD2
j_gene: TRBJ2-3
v_gene: TRBV5-1
abundance: few
CDR3nt: TGCGCCAGCAGCTTGGCCGGGGGGTTCGATACGCAGTATTTT
CDR3aa: CASSLAGGFDTQYF

d_gene: -
j_gene: TRBJ1-5
v_gene: TRBV20-1
abundance: -
CDR3nt: TGCAGTGCTCACCGGGACAGCAATCAGCCCCAGCATTTT
CDR3aa: CSAHRDSNQPQHF

d_gene: -
j_gene: TRBJ1-2
v_gene: TRBV6-5
abundance: -
CDR3nt: TGTGCCAGGAGTTCGGAGGGTGGGGGGCGGGGCTACACCTTC
CDR3aa: CARSSEGGGRGYTF

d_gene: -
j_gene: TRBJ2-2
v_gene: TRBV7-9
abundance: -
CDR3nt: TGTGCCAGCAGCCCAAACGGGAACGCGAACACCGGGGAGCTGTTTTTT
CDR3aa: CASSPNGNANTGELFF

d_gene: TRBD2
j_gene: TRBJ2-2
v_gene: TRBV6-5
abundance: many
CDR3nt: TGTGCCAGCAGGGGACTAGCGTCCGGGGAGCTGTTTTTT
CDR3aa: CASRGLASGELFF

d_gene: TRBD2
j_gene: TRBJ2-7
v_gene: TRBV28
abundance: few
CDR3nt: TGTGCCAGCACTGATGGAATGAGCGGGAGTTCCCACGAGCAGTACTTC
CDR3aa: CASTDGMSGSSHEQYF

d_gene: -
j_gene: TRBJ2-3
v_gene: TRBV6-6
abundance: -
CDR3nt: TGTGCCAGCAGTTACGCCCGTACGAGCACAGATACCCAGTATTTT
CDR3aa: CASSYARTSTDTQYF

d_gene: TRBD2
j_gene: TRBJ2-1
v_gene: TRBV5-1
abundance: -
CDR3nt: TGCGCCAGCAGGTGGGGACTAGCTGGAGGGCCAGACAATGAGCAGTTCTTC
CDR3aa: CASRWGLAGGPDNEQFF

d_gene: TRBD2
j_gene: TRBJ2-1
v_gene: TRBV11-2
abundance: -
CDR3nt: TGTGCCAGCAGCTTAGCCCCCTGGGGACTACTTTACAATGAGCAGTTCTTC
CDR3aa: CASSLAPWGLLYNEQFF

d_gene: TRBD2
j_gene: TRBJ2-2
v_gene: TRBV11-2
abundance: -
CDR3nt: TGTGCCTGCAGTCCGAGGGAGGGCCTATTAGGGGAGCTGTTTTTT
CDR3aa: CACSPREGLLGELFF

d_gene: -
j_gene: TRBJ2-3
v_gene: TRBV11-2
abundance: -
CDR3nt: TGTGTCAGCAGCTTAGATCGTCGGACTGGCACAGATACGCAGTATTTT
CDR3aa: CVSSLDRRTGTDTQYF

d_gene: -
j_gene: TRBJ2-1
v_gene: TRBV30
abundance: -
CDR3nt: TGTGCCGTTGGGGGGAGCAAGCAGTTCTTC
CDR3aa: CAVGGSKQFF

d_gene: -
j_gene: TRBJ2-1
v_gene: TRBV12-5
abundance: many
CDR3nt: TGTGCTAGTGGTTTTGGACAGATGGAGCAGTTCTTC
CDR3aa: CASGFGQMEQFF

d_gene: -
j_gene: TRBJ1-1
v_gene: TRBV6-5
abundance: many
CDR3nt: TGTGCCAGCAGTTACGAACATAGGGGCACTGAAGCTTTCTTT
CDR3aa: CASSYEHRGTEAFF

d_gene: -
j_gene: TRBJ2-5
v_gene: TRBV11-2
abundance: -
CDR3nt: TGTGTCAGCAGCTTAGATTACGGGAAAGAGATCCAGTACTTC
CDR3aa: CVSSLDYGKEIQYF

d_gene: -
j_gene: TRBJ1-2
v_gene: TRBV20-1
abundance: once
CDR3nt: TGCGGTGCTCAGGGAGGAAACTATGGCTACACCTTC
CDR3aa: CGAQGGNYGYTF

d_gene: -
j_gene: TRBJ1-1
v_gene: TRBV6-1
abundance: many
CDR3nt: TGTGCCAGCAGCCGAGGAGCGAACACTGAAGCTTTCTTT
CDR3aa: CASSRGANTEAFF

d_gene: -
j_gene: TRBJ1-6
v_gene: TRBV28
abundance: many
CDR3nt: TGTGCCAGCAGCCAATTGGATAATTCACCCCTCCACTTT
CDR3aa: CASSQLDNSPLHF

d_gene: -
j_gene: TRBJ2-5
v_gene: TRBV6-6
abundance: many
CDR3nt: TGTGCCAGCAGTTTGACAGGGGAGGGGGAGACCCAGTACTTC
CDR3aa: CASSLTGEGETQYF

d_gene: -
j_gene: TRBJ2-7
v_gene: TRBV5-1
abundance: -
CDR3nt: TGCGCCAGCAGCTCGGGCGCCTCCTACGAGCAGTACTTC
CDR3aa: CASSSGASYEQYF

d_gene: -
j_gene: TRBJ2-5
v_gene: TRBV29-1
abundance: many
CDR3nt: TGCAGCGCGGGCCCCCAGGCCCAAGAGACCCAGTACTTC
CDR3aa: CSAGPQAQETQYF

d_gene: TRBD2
j_gene: TRBJ2-2
v_gene: TRBV6-1
abundance: -
CDR3nt: TGTGGCAGCGGGGGACTAGCGGTGATCGGGGAGCTGTTTTTT
CDR3aa: CGSGGLAVIGELFF